This T cell receptor (beta chain) was identified in a study of OX40 agonist ivuxolimab in advanced cancers. Findings of the study overall: Partial responders receiving 0.1-3.0 mg/kg showed among the lowest clonal expansion.

The method was immunoSEQ multiplex PCR; TCRdb's version includes in-frame clones alone and lacks a portion of them. The repertoire holds about 69,000 clones, with 85% to 90% as singletons. Notes on this clone: Its antigen is as yet unknown.

The CDR3 is 14 amino acids. V was clipped by 5 bases and J by 0 bases, with 5 bases between them. Germline assignment: CDR1 SGHTA and CDR2 FQGNSA. The starting material was CD4+ or CD8+ T cells sorted from blood, obtained in a trial of the OX40 agonist ivuxolimab. The chain combines TRBV7-2 with TRBJ2-6; no firm D call. The sequence came from an adult with an advanced solid tumor such as melanoma, head and neck, liver or kidney cancer. CDR3 residues: CASSPSSGANVLTF. The CDR3 nucleotides read TGTGCCAGCAGCCCCAGCTCTGGGGCCAACGTCCTGACTTTC.